Described below is a single T cell receptor beta chain sequence and its context. Its antigen is as yet unknown. The CDR3 has 15 amino acids. Germline V lookup: CDR1 SGHNT, CDR2 YYREEE (reference sequence). Trimming shortened V by 5 bases and J by 4 bases, and 19 bases separated the two germline ends. TCRdb's copy holds only in-frame clones and misses some; the assay was immunoSEQ multiplex PCR. The data show fewer than 200,000 clones, with 90% seen just once and 5% to 7% held by the top ten. The sample is drawn from a study of T cell responses to AZD1222 COVID-19 vaccine. Study-wide background: It was second doses at about 4 or about 12 weeks that were pooled. Study observations and caveats: Females outnumbered males among donors, who were mostly white British; clonal diversity was possibly underestimated. Unmutated variant regions reportedly attract nearly half of all spike-specific TCRs. Among vaccine-associated CD4 TCRs, coverage spanned spike, with dominance at 160-218 and 743-854.

This TCR derives from an adult in good health. The sequencing here drew on peripheral blood, taken on day 0 of AZD1222 vaccination. The V gene is TRBV5-4, the J gene TRBJ2-7; tentatively, D is TRBD1 (5 bases). The CDR3 spells CASRESLSTGYEQYF. DNA of the CDR3: TGTGCCAGCAGGGAGAGCTTATCAACAGGATACGAGCAGTACTTC.